This TCR beta chain was identified in a study of shared clonotypes between healthy human individuals. Whole-study context: The study used three CD4 naive, three CD4 memory, two CD8 naive and one CD8 memory plate per donor.

Produced via immunoSEQ multiplex PCR; TCRdb's table is partial and in-frame only. The profile shows just over 2,000,000 clones, roughly 94% of them singletons. V lost 2 bases, J lost 8 bases, and 9 bases lay in between. CDR1 and CDR2 from the germline V gene are LNHDA and SQIVND (reference sequence). This CDR3 has 13 residues. The chain couples TRBV19 to TRBJ1-4; no firm D call. What was sequenced was naive CD4+ T cells sorted from blood. The subset here: CD45RA+ positively selected. The receptor was isolated from a man between 18 and 29 years old in good health. The CDR3 sequence is CASSISGEEKLFF. The CDR3 region has the DNA TGTGCCAGTAGTATAAGTGGCGAAGAAAAACTGTTTTTT.